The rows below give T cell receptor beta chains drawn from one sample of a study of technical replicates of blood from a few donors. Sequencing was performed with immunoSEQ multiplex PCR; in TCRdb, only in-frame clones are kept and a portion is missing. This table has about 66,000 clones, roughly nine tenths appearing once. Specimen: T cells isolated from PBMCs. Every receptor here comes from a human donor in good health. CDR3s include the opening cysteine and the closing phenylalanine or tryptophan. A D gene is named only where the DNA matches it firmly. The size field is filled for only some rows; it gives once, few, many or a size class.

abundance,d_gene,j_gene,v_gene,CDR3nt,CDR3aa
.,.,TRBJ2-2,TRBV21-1,TGTGCCAGCAGCAAAGCTAGCGGGAGAATAAGGAACACCGGGGAGCTGTTTTTT,CASSKASGRIRNTGELFF
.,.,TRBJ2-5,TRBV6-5,TGTGCCAGCAGTTACAACAGGGATCGGGAGACCCAGTACTTC,CASSYNRDRETQYF
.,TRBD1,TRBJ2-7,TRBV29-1,TGCAGCGTAAAGACAGGGAGCTACGAGCAGTACTTC,CSVKTGSYEQYF
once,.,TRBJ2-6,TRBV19,TGTGCCAGTAGTATAGGGAGACAGCTTTTATCTGGGGCCAACGTCCTGACTTTC,CASSIGRQLLSGANVLTF
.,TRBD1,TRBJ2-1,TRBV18,TGTGCCAGCTCAGGGACAGGGAAATCCTACAATGAGCAGTTCTTC,CASSGTGKSYNEQFF
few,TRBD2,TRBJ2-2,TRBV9,TGTGCCAGCAGCGTAGACGCTCGGCAGGGACTACTGAACACCGGGGAGCTGTTTTTT,CASSVDARQGLLNTGELFF
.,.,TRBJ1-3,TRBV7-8,TGTGCCAGCAGCTCTCCCTATCGCTCATCTGGAAACACCATATATTTT,CASSSPYRSSGNTIYF
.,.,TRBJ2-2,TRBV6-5,TGTGCCATCGGGATCGGAGGGTACACCGGGGAGCTGTTTTTT,CAIGIGGYTGELFF
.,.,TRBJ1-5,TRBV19,TGTGCCAGTAGTCCAAGAGGGGAGGTGACGCCCCAGCATTTT,CASSPRGEVTPQHF
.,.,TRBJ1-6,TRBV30,TGTGCCTGGAAAGTTGCGGAAATCAATTCACCCCTCCACTTT,CAWKVAEINSPLHF
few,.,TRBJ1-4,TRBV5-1,TGCGCCAGCAGCTTGACGGGGGGTAATGAAAAACTGTTTTTT,CASSLTGGNEKLFF
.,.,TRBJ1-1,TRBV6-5,TGTGCCAGCAGCGTACTAGGGAACACTGAAGCTTTCTTT,CASSVLGNTEAFF
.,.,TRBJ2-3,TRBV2,TGTGCCAGCCCCGGGGTGAGCACAGATACGCAGTATTTT,CASPGVSTDTQYF
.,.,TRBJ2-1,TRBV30,TGTGCCTGGAGTGTAATCGGGAATGAGCAGTTCTTC,CAWSVIGNEQFF
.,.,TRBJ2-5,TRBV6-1,TGTGCCAGCAGTGAACTTTGGACAGAAGAGACCCAGTACTTC,CASSELWTEETQYF
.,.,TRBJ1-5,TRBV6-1,TGTGCCAGCAGTGAAGGCGGCATACCTCAGCCCCAGCATTTT,CASSEGGIPQPQHF
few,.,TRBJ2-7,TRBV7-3,TGTGCCAGCAGCCCAGGGACACCGAATGCGTGGGAGCAGTACTTC,CASSPGTPNAWEQYF
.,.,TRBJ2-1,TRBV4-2,TGTGCCAGCAGCCAAGATTCCGCTAGAGGGTTCAATGAGCAGTTCTTC,CASSQDSARGFNEQFF
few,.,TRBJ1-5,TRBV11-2,TGTGCCACCCCCAACAGGGAGAATCAGCCCCAGCATTTT,CATPNRENQPQHF
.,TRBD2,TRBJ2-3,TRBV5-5,TGTGCCAGCAGCTTTCGCGGGGGAGAAGATACGCAGTATTTT,CASSFRGGEDTQYF
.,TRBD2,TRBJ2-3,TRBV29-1,TGCAGCACCCATCCTAGCGGTAGCACAGATACGCAGTATTTT,CSTHPSGSTDTQYF
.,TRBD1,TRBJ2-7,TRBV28,TGTGCCAGCAGTTTACCCAAGGACAGGGGGTCCTACGAGCAGTACTTC,CASSLPKDRGSYEQYF
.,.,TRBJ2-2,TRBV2,TGTGCCAGCAGTGGAAGGTCTTCGACAGGCGGAATCCCCGGGGAGCTGTTTTTT,CASSGRSSTGGIPGELFF
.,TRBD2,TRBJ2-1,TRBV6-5,TGTGCCAGCAGTTCCGGGACTAGCGGGTACAATGAGCAGTTCTTC,CASSSGTSGYNEQFF
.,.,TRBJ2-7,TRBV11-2,TGTGCCAGCAGCTTAGACATCTACGAGCAGTACTTC,CASSLDIYEQYF
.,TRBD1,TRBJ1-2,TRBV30,TGTGCCTGGAGCCGTGACAGGGGGAACTATGGCTACACCTTC,CAWSRDRGNYGYTF
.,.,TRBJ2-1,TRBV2,TGTGCCACAAGAGGGCTTTTGTTAGACAATGAGCAGTTCTTC,CATRGLLLDNEQFF
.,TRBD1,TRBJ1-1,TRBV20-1,TGCAGTGTTACAGGGGGCACTGAAGCTTTCTTT,CSVTGGTEAFF
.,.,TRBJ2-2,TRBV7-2,TGTGCCAGCAGATCAAACACCGGGGAGCTGTTTTTT,CASRSNTGELFF
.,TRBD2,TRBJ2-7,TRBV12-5,TGTGCGAGCGGGAGGTTCTACGAGCAGTACTTC,CASGRFYEQYF
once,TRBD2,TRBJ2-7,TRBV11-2,TGTGCCAGCAGCTTAGATTCCCCCCGCGGGAGGTATGGCGAGCAGTACTTC,CASSLDSPRGRYGEQYF
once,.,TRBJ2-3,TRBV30,TGTGCCTGTCTAGCAGCTAGCACAGATACGCAGTATTTT,CACLAASTDTQYF
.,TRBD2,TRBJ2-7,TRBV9,TGTGCCAGCAGCGTCTATCCAGCGGGGTCCTACGAGCAGTACTTC,CASSVYPAGSYEQYF
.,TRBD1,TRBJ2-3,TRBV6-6,TGTGCCAGCAAATCAGGGGGTACAGATACGCAGTATTTT,CASKSGGTDTQYF
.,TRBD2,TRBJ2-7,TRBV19,TGTGCCAGTAGTATCGGACTAGCGGGAGGGTACGAGCAGTACTTC,CASSIGLAGGYEQYF
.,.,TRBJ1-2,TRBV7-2,TGTGCCAGCAGCCAATACGGACAGAATTACTATGGCTACACCTTC,CASSQYGQNYYGYTF
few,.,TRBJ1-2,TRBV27,TGTGCCAGCAGTTTGAGGACAAACTATGGCTACACCTTC,CASSLRTNYGYTF
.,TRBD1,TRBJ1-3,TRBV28,TGTGCCAGCAGGCCCGACAGGGCTGGAAACACCATATATTTT,CASRPDRAGNTIYF
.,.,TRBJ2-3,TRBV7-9,TGTGCCAGCAGCTTACACAGTTCAGATACGCAGTATTTT,CASSLHSSDTQYF
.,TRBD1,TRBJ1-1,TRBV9,TGTGCCAGCAGCCCGGAGGGACAGGGTCTTCGGGCTTTCTTT,CASSPEGQGLRAFF
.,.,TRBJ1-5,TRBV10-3,TGTGCCATCAGTGATATGAGCAATCAGCCCCAGCATTTT,CAISDMSNQPQHF
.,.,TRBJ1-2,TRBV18,TGTGCCAGCTCACCATCGACGGAGGGCTACACCTTC,CASSPSTEGYTF
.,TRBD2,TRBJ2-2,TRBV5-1,TGCGCCAGCAGCGGGTCGTCTGTGGCTAGCGGGAGCCAGAACACCGGGGAGCTGTTTTTT,CASSGSSVASGSQNTGELFF